Listed below are T cell receptor beta chains from one sample, sequenced in a study of Graves' ophthalmopathy and Graves' hyperthyroidism. TCRdb analysed the multiplex PCR reads with MiXCR anew, one entry per CDR3 protein. The repertoire holds about 740,000 distinct CDR3 sequences, with roughly 40% as singletons. What was sequenced was peripheral blood. The receptors derive from an adult man with Graves' ophthalmopathy. Each CDR3 is given with its conserved first and last residue. D genes are given only for firm matches. Clone size appears in some rows only: once, few, many, or a class for an expanded clone.

TRBV7-2	TRBJ1-2	NA	many	TGTGCCAGCAGCTTAGTACGGGGCGCCGATGGCTACACCTTC	CASSLVRGADGYTF
TRBV5-4	TRBJ1-1	NA	few	TGTGCCAGCAGCTTGGATAGCAGGGTGAACACTGAAGCTTTCTTT	CASSLDSRVNTEAFF
TRBV10-3	TRBJ1-6	NA	NA	TGTGCCATCAGTGAGTCGGCTGGGGGTTCACCCCTCCACTTT	CAISESAGGSPLHF
TRBV10-3	TRBJ2-7	NA	NA	TGTGCCAGCAGTCCCCCGGTGAGCGGGCTGTCCGAGCAGTACTTC	CASSPPVSGLSEQYF
TRBV10-3	TRBJ2-1	NA	NA	TGTGCCATCCGTCCCCCGGATTCCAATGAGCAGTTCTTC	CAIRPPDSNEQFF
TRBV19	TRBJ1-2	TRBD1	NA	TGTGCCAGCAGCCACCAAACCGGACAGGGGTCCCTCCATGGCTACACCTTC	CASSHQTGQGSLHGYTF
TRBV7-9	TRBJ2-5	NA	few	TGTGCCAGCAGCCAAGATACTATAACACCGGAGACCCAGTACTTC	CASSQDTITPETQYF
TRBV2	TRBJ2-5	TRBD1	once	TGTGCTTGGACAGGGTGGCGAGAGACCCAGTACTTC	CAWTGWRETQYF
TRBV10-3	TRBJ1-2	NA	NA	TGTGCCATCAGTGACCCGGGCGGGTTTGGCTACACCTTC	CAISDPGGFGYTF
TRBV2	TRBJ2-3	TRBD2	NA	TGTGCCAGCAAAGCGGGGGGATTCGCAGATACGCAGTATTTT	CASKAGGFADTQYF
TRBV19	TRBJ1-1	NA	NA	TGTGCCAGTAGTATAGGTTTTCCGGCGAACACTGAAGCTTTCTTT	CASSIGFPANTEAFF
TRBV6-1	TRBJ1-2	TRBD1	NA	TGTGCCAGCAGTGAAATAGGGACAGGGGAAGGCTACACCTTC	CASSEIGTGEGYTF
TRBV15	TRBJ2-2	TRBD2	many	TGTGCCACCAGCACGGGACTAGCGGGGTCCGGGGAGCTGTTTTTT	CATSTGLAGSGELFF
TRBV7-6	TRBJ2-5	NA	many	TGTGCCAGCAGTCGGAGGGCGGTGGGGGAGACCCAGTACTTC	CASSRRAVGETQYF
TRBV7-9	TRBJ1-2	TRBD1	few	TGTGCCAGCAGCCACGGACAGGGGGATGGAACCTTC	CASSHGQGDGTF